This TCR beta chain was identified during a study of CD8 T cells in ankylosing spondylitis. General study findings and limits: Disease-linked clones were found to be CD8+ and relatively rare in peripheral blood. Reports say disease-linked clones showed up significantly more in matched ankylosing spondylitis synovial fluid.

MiXCR, run by TCRdb on the 5' RACE reads, gives a single entry per CDR3 protein. The data contain about 340,000 distinct CDR3 sequences, 20% of them singletons. This CDR3 region has 14 residues. Trimming took off 3 bases at V and 6 bases at J, with 13 bases between the two ends. CDR1 is SGHRS, CDR2 YFSETQ, per germline. As to this clonotype: The antigen remains unidentified.

The chain employs TRBV5-1 and TRBJ2-1, with D tentatively TRBD1 or TRBD2 (6 bases each). The clonotype originates from a male donor with ankylosing spondylitis or in good health (not recorded which). Sequenced input: blood, either unsorted or a sorted T cell fraction (not recorded which). This CDR3 reads CASSWGAESNEQFF. The CDR3 DNA reads TGCGCCAGCAGCTGGGGGGCCGAGTCCAATGAGCAGTTCTTC.